These 25 T cell receptor beta chains originate from one sample sequenced in a study of T cell responses to AZD1222 COVID-19 vaccine. Produced via immunoSEQ multiplex PCR; TCRdb's table is partial and in-frame only. The sample lists some 140,000 clones, 70% to 90% occurring once. The specimen was peripheral blood, collected on day 0 of AZD1222 vaccination. The receptor set was obtained from an adult in good health.

This clone has a handful of counts. This chain joins TRBV5-1 and TRBJ2-1; D is ambiguous. Germline assignment: CDR1 SGHRS and CDR2 YFSETQ. V lost 1 base to trimming and J lost 0 bases, with 11 bases between them. The CDR3 spans 16 residues. The CDR3 DNA follows: TGCGCCAGCAGCTTGACCGCGGTTAGCTCCTACAATGAGCAGTTCTTC. Encoded protein: CASSLTAVSSYNEQFF.

This chain joins TRBV6-2 or TRBV6-3 and TRBJ2-2; no clear D gene. CDR1 and CDR2 from the germline V gene are MNHEY and SVGEGT. Trimming removed 2 bases from V and 1 base from J, with 11 bases in between. The CDR3 runs to 16 residues. For the CDR3, the DNA is TGTGCCAGCAGTTACAGTCCCGATCTGAACACCGGGGAGCTGTTTTTT. It translates to CASSYSPDLNTGELFF.

The chain combines TRBV12-5 with TRBJ1-1, with TRBD1 matching 7 bases. In germline, CDR1 is LGHNT, CDR2 FRNRAP. This CDR3 has 12 residues. The CDR3 DNA reads TGTGCAGAGAGACAGGGGAACACTGAAGCTTTCTTT. This sequence encodes CAERQGNTEAFF.

V and J are TRBV12-5 and TRBJ2-6; maybe TRBD1 (8 bases). The V gene's germline CDR1 is LGHNT and CDR2 FRNRAP. Trimming removed 0 bases from V and 3 bases from J, with 12 bases in between. The CDR3 has 17 amino acids. CDR3 nucleotides: TGTGCTAGTGGTTTGGTACAGGGGGGGCTTGGGGCCAACGTCCTGACTTTC. Its translation is CASGLVQGGLGANVLTF.

This clone was seen only a few times. The chain combines TRBV6-5 with TRBJ1-1; unclear D gene. Germline loops: CDR1 MNHEY, CDR2 SVGAGI. The V gene lost 6 bases and the J gene lost 0 bases, with 8 bases spanning the gap. This CDR3 region has 13 residues. CDR3 DNA sequence: TGTGCCAGCAGATCGACTATGAACACTGAAGCTTTCTTT. Protein: CASRSTMNTEAFF.

The rearrangement joins TRBV7-2 to TRBJ1-5, with D hard to call. The CDR3 consists of 15 residues. V dropped 3 bases and J dropped 7 bases, with 16 bases sitting between them. CDR1 is SGHTA, CDR2 FQGNSA, per germline. This CDR3 is CASSFNSALAQPQHF. Written as DNA, the CDR3 is TGTGCCAGCAGCTTTAACAGCGCGTTAGCCCAGCCCCAGCATTTT.

J is TRBJ1-4 and V is TRBV27; 8 positions agree with TRBD1. The CDR3 extends over 15 amino acids. The trim removed 6 bases at V and 6 bases at J, leaving 9 bases unmatched. The V gene's germline CDR1 is MNHEY and CDR2 SMNVEV (reference sequence). CDR3 in amino acids: CASRTLTGVDEKLFF. The CDR3 DNA sequence: TGTGCCAGCAGAACCCTGACAGGGGTGGATGAAAAACTGTTTTTT.

This chain connects TRBV10-1 to TRBJ1-1, with no clear D. From germline, CDR1 is WNHNN and CDR2 SYGVQD (reference sequence). V lost 5 bases, J lost 4 bases, and 20 bases lay in between. The CDR3 covers 16 residues. The CDR3 bases are TGCGCCAGCAGTTACCTCCAGGATCTGGGGTCCACTGAAGCTTTCTTT. Its protein product is CASSYLQDLGSTEAFF.

The chain joins TRBV30 to TRBJ1-5; D perhaps matches TRBD1 (5 bases). This CDR3 is built from 12 residues. In germline, CDR1 is GTSNPN, CDR2 SVGIG (reference sequence). Trimming left V 3 bases short and J 7 bases short, with 10 bases between. DNA of the CDR3: TGTGCCTGGAGCGCTCGGGGGCAGCCCCAGCATTTT. Translation gives CAWSARGQPQHF.

The V gene is TRBV18, the J gene TRBJ1-5; D call uncertain. The germline V gene has CDR1 KGHSH and CDR2 LQKENI. Trimming removed 2 bases at V and 7 bases at J, with 12 bases between. The CDR3 runs to 14 residues. The chain's CDR3 is CASSPFEGPQPQHF. The CDR3 DNA reads TGTGCCAGCTCACCATTCGAGGGTCCCCAGCCCCAGCATTTT.

The chain employs TRBV2 and TRBJ1-2; a weak D match, TRBD1 (6 bases). This CDR3 comprises 15 residues. The V end lost 7 bases, the J end lost 3 bases, and 18 bases lay between the germline ends. Germline V gene data show CDR1 as SNHLY and CDR2 as FYNNEI. The CDR3 bases are TGTGCCAGCAAATTGGAGGGGGGTGACGACTATGGCTACACCTTC. This gives the protein CASKLEGGDDYGYTF. The full variable domain, its missing parts supplied by reference TRBV2 and TRBJ1-2, is EPEVTQTPSHQVTQMGQEVILRCVPISNHLYFYWYRQILGQKVEFLVSFYNNEISEKSEIFDDQFSVERPDGSNFTLKIRSTKLEDSAMYFCASKLEGGDDYGYTFGSGTRLTVV.

This clone was observed a handful of times. The chain employs TRBV6-2 or TRBV6-3 and TRBJ1-1; tentative D call: TRBD1 (5 bases). The CDR3 covers 15 residues. Germline lookup yields CDR1 MNHEY and CDR2 SVGEGT. Trimming took off 1 base at V and 0 bases at J, with 9 bases between the two ends. The CDR3 sequence is CASSYFWGMNTEAFF. Written as DNA, the CDR3 is TGTGCCAGCAGTTACTTTTGGGGGATGAACACTGAAGCTTTCTTT.

The chain recombines TRBV9 with TRBJ1-4; 8 nucleotides line up with TRBD1. The V gene's germline CDR1 is SGDLS and CDR2 YYNGEE. The CDR3 covers 15 residues. J was trimmed by 4 bases and V by 3 bases; bases with no gene match: 5. Here the CDR3 reads CASSGGQGYNEKLFF. DNA of the CDR3: TGTGCCAGCAGCGGAGGACAGGGATATAATGAAAAACTGTTTTTT. Full variable domain (outside the CDR3, taken from reference TRBV9 and TRBJ1-4): DSGVTQTPKHLITATGQRVTLRCSPRSGDLSVYWYQQSLDQGLQFLIQYYNGEERAKGNILERFSAQQFPDLHSELNLSSLELGDSALYFCASSGGQGYNEKLFFGSGTQLSVL.

This clone was seen once. The chain is built from TRBV12-3 or TRBV12-4 and TRBJ1-1; D ambiguous. CDR3 size: 13 residues. The ends were cut back, 3 bases at V and 0 bases at J, with 5 bases in the middle. The CDR3 protein is CASSFFLNTEAFF. In DNA, the CDR3 is TGTGCCAGCAGTTTTTTTTTGAACACTGAAGCTTTCTTT.

The sample holds one count of this clone. The J gene is TRBJ2-2, the V gene TRBV7-9; D unresolved. Germline V lookup: CDR1 SEHNR, CDR2 FQNEAQ (reference sequence). V was cut by 2 bases and J by 5 bases, with 9 bases left in between. The CDR3 is 14 residues long. CDR3 in amino acids: CASSLSGVTGELFF. CDR3 nucleotide sequence: TGTGCCAGCAGCTTAAGTGGAGTAACCGGGGAGCTGTTTTTT.

The rearrangement uses TRBV3-1 (or the pseudogene TRBV3-2) and TRBJ2-3; 8 nucleotides align to TRBD2. The CDR3 covers 14 residues. The germline V gene encodes CDR1 LGHDT and CDR2 YNNKEL (reference sequence). The V and J ends lost 11 bases and 4 bases, in that order; junction bases with no gene match: 11. For the CDR3, the DNA is TGTGCCTCCGTAGCGGGACTCGGATCAGATACGCAGTATTTT. Residues: CASVAGLGSDTQYF.

The rearrangement uses TRBV6-5 and TRBJ2-1; D unresolved. The CDR3 has 11 amino acids. Germline V CDR1 and CDR2: MNHEY, SVGAGI. V lost 6 bases and J lost 8, with 8 bases in between. CDR3 coding DNA: TGTGCCAGCAGGACCTTTGATGAGCAGTTCTTC. Protein product: CASRTFDEQFF.

The chain joins TRBV2 to TRBJ1-2; TRBD1 agrees at 9 bases. The CDR3 totals 21 residues. J gave up 1 base and V 5 bases, and 23 bases lay outside the gene matches. In germline, CDR1 is SNHLY, CDR2 FYNNEI. The CDR3 loop is CASSPWDRAVKREGDNYGYTF. CDR3 sequence (DNA): TGTGCCAGCAGTCCTTGGGACAGGGCTGTAAAACGTGAGGGGGATAACTATGGCTACACCTTC.

The chain carries TRBV19 and TRBJ1-2; D remains ambiguous. With 3 bases removed from V and 8 bases from J, the gap between germline ends came to 19 bases. This CDR3 is 15 amino acids long. Germline assignment: CDR1 LNHDA and CDR2 SQIVND (reference sequence). CDR3 loop: CASSIDGERTAGYTF. In nucleotides, the CDR3 is TGTGCCAGTAGTATTGATGGAGAACGGACCGCGGGCTACACCTTC.

The chain is built from TRBV12-3 or TRBV12-4 and TRBJ1-4; D is unclear. V lost 6 bases and J lost 10, with 12 bases in between. The CDR3 is made up of 12 amino acids. The CDR3: CASRTNGRKLFF. Written as DNA, the CDR3 is TGTGCCAGCAGGACAAATGGGAGAAAACTGTTTTTT.

The chain links TRBV11-1 to TRBJ1-2; possibly TRBD1 for D (5 bases). This CDR3 is built from 14 residues. Germline V gene sequence: CDR1 SGHAT, CDR2 FQDESV (reference sequence). Trimming took 3 bases from V and 4 from J, leaving 12 bases between them. This CDR3 reads CASSFTGKIYGYTF. For the CDR3, the DNA is TGTGCCAGCAGCTTCACAGGAAAGATCTATGGCTACACCTTC.

V and J are TRBV15 and TRBJ2-1; 11 bases are shared with TRBD2. J lost 6 bases, V lost 4 bases, and 11 bases had no gene match. Germline assignment: CDR1 LNHNV and CDR2 YYDKDF (reference sequence). The CDR3 spans 17 residues. The CDR3 DNA follows: TGTGCCACCAGCACCCACTTAACTAGCGGGAGTCTCAATGAGCAGTTCTTC. Translating it yields CATSTHLTSGSLNEQFF. The variable domain in full, with the rest retrieved from reference TRBV15 and TRBJ2-1, is DAMVIQNPRYQVTQFGKPVTLSCSQTLNHNVMYWYQQKSSQAPKLLFHYYDKDFNNEADTPDNFQSRRPNTSFCFLDIRSPGLGDTAMYLCATSTHLTSGSLNEQFFGPGTRLTVL.

The J gene is TRBJ2-7, the V gene TRBV28; possibly TRBD2 for D (5 bases). Trimming cost V 5 bases and J 2 bases, with 10 bases left between them. The germline V gene has CDR1 MDHEN and CDR2 SYDVKM. This CDR3 is 13 amino acids long. CDR3 protein: CASSTAVPYEQYF. Written as DNA, the CDR3 is TGTGCCAGCAGTACAGCGGTACCCTACGAGCAGTACTTC.

The rearrangement links TRBV29-1 to TRBJ1-1; D may be TRBD1 (5 bases). Trimming left V 5 bases short and J 1 base short, with 17 bases between. The CDR3 consists of 15 residues. Germline V gene sequence: CDR1 SQVTM, CDR2 ANQGSEA. The CDR3 reads CSVSVSPTANTEAFF. The CDR3 bases are TGCAGCGTTAGTGTCAGCCCGACAGCGAACACTGAAGCTTTCTTT.

The chain links TRBV15 to TRBJ1-1; possibly TRBD1 for D (5 bases). V dropped 3 bases and J dropped 2 bases, with 25 bases sitting between them. The CDR3 is 19 amino acids. The V gene's germline CDR1 is LNHNV and CDR2 YYDKDF (reference sequence). The CDR3 DNA follows: TGTGCCACCAGCAGTAGAGGGGAAGTGGCCAAACGAAAAAACACTGAAGCTTTCTTT. Its translation: CATSSRGEVAKRKNTEAFF.